The 20 T cell receptor beta chains below come from one sample, sequenced in a study of beta chain features in type 1 diabetes. Expressed TCRB transcripts got sequenced, as all isolated RNA was reverse transcribed. Method: immunoSEQ multiplex PCR; TCRdb's copy keeps in-frame clones and lacks some. Of around 500,000 clones in the sample, approximately 31% were seen once. What was sequenced was naive CD4+ T cells from blood. The source of these receptors is a young man in good health.

The chain employs TRBV7-9 and TRBJ1-1; D unclear. V shed 1 base and J shed 4 bases, with 7 bases lying between them. CDR3 size: 13 residues. Looked up from germline, CDR1 is SEHNR and CDR2 is FQNEAQ (reference sequence). The chain's CDR3 is CASSLEVSTEAFF. The CDR3 DNA is TGTGCCAGCAGCTTAGAGGTCAGCACTGAAGCTTTCTTT.

This clone was detected a few times. The rearrangement joins TRBV7-6 to TRBJ2-3; D unclear. The germline V gene encodes CDR1 SGHVS and CDR2 FNYEAQ. The V gene lost 4 bases and the J gene lost 1 base, with 6 bases spanning the gap. This CDR3 spans 13 amino acids. CDR3 residues: CASSYPGTDTQYF. The CDR3 DNA is TGTGCCAGCAGCTACCCAGGCACAGATACGCAGTATTTT.

CDR3 amino acids: CASSLERAGVQFF. CDR3 nucleotides: TGTGCCAGCAGCTTAGAGCGAGCGGGCGTGCAGTTCTTC. The V call is TRBV7-2, the J call TRBJ2-1; tentatively, D is TRBD2 (6 bases). V lost 1 base and J 12 bases, leaving 13 bases between the germline ends. CDR1 is SGHTA, CDR2 FQGNSA, per germline. This CDR3 region has 13 residues.

The genes are TRBV7-2 and TRBJ2-1; 10 nucleotides agree with TRBD2. The V and J ends lost 0 bases and 4 bases, in that order; junction bases with no gene match: 3. Looked up from germline, CDR1 is SGHTA and CDR2 is FQGNSA. The CDR3 is made up of 16 amino acids. The CDR3 sequence: CASSLAASGGYNEQFF. As DNA, the CDR3 is TGTGCCAGCAGCTTAGCCGCTAGCGGGGGTTACAATGAGCAGTTCTTC.

The V call is TRBV29-1, the J call TRBJ2-3, with D perhaps matching TRBD1 (6 bases). Germline V lookup: CDR1 SQVTM, CDR2 ANQGSEA. V was clipped by 0 bases and J by 4 bases, with 11 bases between them. This CDR3 has 14 amino acids. CDR3 nucleotides: TGCAGCGTTGAAGACCCTAGGGGGTCAGATACGCAGTATTTT. This encodes CSVEDPRGSDTQYF.

This clone was detected a few times. The rearrangement links TRBV19 to TRBJ2-1; 8 positions match TRBD2. Germline V gives CDR1 LNHDA, CDR2 SQIVND (reference sequence). Germline trimming cut 5 bases from V and 2 bases from J; bases unmatched to any gene: 8. This CDR3 has 16 residues. The CDR3 loop reads CASSPQTSVTYNEQFF. CDR3 DNA sequence: TGTGCCAGTAGTCCCCAGACTAGCGTGACCTACAATGAGCAGTTCTTC.

The chain is built from TRBV30 and TRBJ1-4; D gene uncertain. Germline V lookup: CDR1 GTSNPN, CDR2 SVGIG (reference sequence). Trimming removed 0 bases from V and 8 bases from J, with 13 bases in between. The CDR3 consists of 14 residues. The CDR3 sequence: CAWSVRWRVEKLFF. The CDR3 nucleotides are TGTGCCTGGAGTGTACGTTGGCGGGTGGAAAAACTGTTTTTT.

V usage is TRBV7-6 and J usage is TRBJ1-1; tentatively, D is TRBD1 (5 bases). Germline values: CDR1 SGHVS, CDR2 FNYEAQ. The V end lost 1 base, the J end lost 1 base, and 7 bases lay between the germline ends. The CDR3 extends over 14 amino acids. CDR3 region: CASSLVRGNTEAFF. The CDR3 DNA sequence: TGTGCCAGCAGCTTAGTGAGGGGGAACACTGAAGCTTTCTTT. Full variable domain (remainder filled in from reference TRBV7-6 and TRBJ1-1): GAGVSQSPRYKVTKRGQDVALRCDPISGHVSLYWYRQALGQGPEFLTYFNYEAQQDKSGLPNDRFSAERPEGSISTLTIQRTEQRDSAMYRCASSLVRGNTEAFFGQGTRLTVV.

V and J are TRBV7-6 and TRBJ2-2; 7 bases are a match to TRBD2. After removal of 5 bases from V and 5 bases from J, the junction contained 5 bases not matched to a gene. The CDR3 is 14 residues long. The V gene's germline CDR1 is SGHVS and CDR2 FNYEAQ. CDR3 nucleotide sequence: TGTGCCAGCAGCACAGCGGGGCGGACCGGGGAGCTGTTTTTT. This sequence encodes CASSTAGRTGELFF.

This clone was observed a handful of times. The gene calls are TRBV6-5 and TRBJ2-5, with D maybe TRBD1 (5 bases). V was trimmed by 0 bases and J by 5 bases, leaving 10 bases between them. The germline CDR1 and CDR2 sequences are MNHEY and SVGAGI. The CDR3 is 14 amino acids. The CDR3 loop is CASSYSIAGETQYF. CDR3 in DNA: TGTGCCAGCAGTTACTCGATCGCAGGGGAGACCCAGTACTTC.

This clone was detected only a few times. The V and J genes are TRBV18 and TRBJ2-5, with 10 bases identical to TRBD2. Germline V gene lookup returns CDR1 KGHSH and CDR2 LQKENI. The CDR3 length is 14 residues. With V trimmed by 2 bases and J by 3 bases, 0 bases remained unmatched. The CDR3 here is CASSPGLAEETQYF. The CDR3 bases are TGTGCCAGCTCACCAGGACTAGCGGAAGAGACCCAGTACTTC.

The rearrangement uses TRBV4-1 and TRBJ2-1; 8 bases are a match to TRBD2. J was trimmed by 6 bases and V by 4 bases; bases with no gene match: 5. Germline CDR1 and CDR2: MGHRA and YSYEKL. CDR3 size: 14 residues. The CDR3 is CASSRTSGPNEQFF. The DNA for the CDR3 is TGCGCCAGCAGCCGAACTAGCGGTCCCAATGAGCAGTTCTTC.

This clone was counted only a few times. The V and J genes are TRBV7-9 and TRBJ2-7; D might be TRBD1 (5 bases). There are 14 residues in the CDR3. Germline-derived CDR1 and CDR2 are SEHNR and FQNEAQ (reference sequence). V lost 5 bases and J lost 6, with 17 bases in between. CDR3 nucleotides: TGTGCCAGCAGCCAGGCCCAGGGTAGAGGCGAGCAGTACTTC. It translates to CASSQAQGRGEQYF.

The sample holds a few counts of this clone. V is TRBV23-1 and J is TRBJ1-4; possible D gene TRBD1, 5 bases. TRBV23-1 is assigned to the ORF class and has an uncertain function. The CDR3 loop spans 18 amino acids. Trimming shortened V by 5 bases and J by 1 base, and 20 bases separated the two germline ends. For the CDR3, the DNA is TGCGCCAGCAGTGGACACAAGGGAGGGACCAGAACTAATGAAAAACTGTTTTTT. Translated: CASSGHKGGTRTNEKLFF.

This clone came up once. The V and J genes are TRBV6-1 and TRBJ2-7; 7 bases fit TRBD2. Germline CDR1 reads MNHNS; CDR2 reads SASEGT. The CDR3 is 14 amino acids. Trimming removed 7 bases from V and 2 bases from J; junction bases left unmatched: 8. The CDR3 here is CASTRLAVTYEQYF. The CDR3 DNA reads as TGTGCCAGCACCCGACTAGCTGTTACCTACGAGCAGTACTTC.

The rearrangement uses TRBV29-1 and TRBJ2-1, with D perhaps TRBD1 (6 bases). The germline V gene encodes CDR1 SQVTM and CDR2 ANQGSEA. The CDR3 runs to 14 residues. Trimming removed 4 bases at V and 4 bases at J, with 14 bases between. The DNA for the CDR3 is TGCAGCGTTGGTCATGGGGGCTTGTACAATGAGCAGTTCTTC. Translated: CSVGHGGLYNEQFF.

This clone was counted once. In nucleotides, the CDR3 is TGTGCCTGGAGAAGACAGGAAGAAGCTTTCTTT. Encoded protein: CAWRRQEEAFF. The chain recombines TRBV30 with TRBJ1-1; D is perhaps TRBD1 (6 bases). The CDR3 is 11 amino acids. V shed 3 bases and J shed 8 bases, with 10 bases lying between them. Germline CDR1 reads GTSNPN; CDR2 reads SVGIG (reference sequence).

A few counts support this clone. The chain recombines TRBV9 with TRBJ2-2; tentative D call: TRBD2 (6 bases). The CDR3 has 16 residues. CDR1 and CDR2 (germline): SGDLS, YYNGEE. Trimming pared 1 base from V and 1 base from J, leaving 11 bases between. The chain's CDR3 is CASSVIQAGNTGELFF. Here the CDR3 DNA reads TGTGCCAGCAGCGTAATCCAAGCGGGGAACACCGGGGAGCTGTTTTTT.

This clone was seen more than once but under ten times. V is TRBV5-1 and J is TRBJ1-1; D may be TRBD1 (5 bases). Looked up from germline, CDR1 is SGHRS and CDR2 is YFSETQ. Between the trimmed V and J ends, which lost 1 base and 6 bases, there was a span of 16 bases. There are 15 residues in the CDR3. Here the CDR3 reads CASSLYPTRASEAFF. In DNA form, the CDR3 reads TGCGCCAGCAGCTTGTACCCAACCAGGGCATCTGAAGCTTTCTTT.

The chain is built from TRBV5-1 and TRBJ2-1; 9 bases align to TRBD1. The ends lost 4 bases at V and 0 bases at J; junction bases unmatched: 2. The CDR3 contains 15 residues. The germline CDR1 and CDR2 sequences are SGHRS and YFSETQ. The CDR3: CASSVTGGSYNEQFF. The CDR3 DNA reads as TGCGCCAGCAGCGTGACAGGGGGCTCCTACAATGAGCAGTTCTTC.